The following is a T cell receptor (beta chain) sequence with its context. Its cognate antigen has yet to be identified. Base quality data are lacking; no much larger clone is found one base away. The CDR3 runs 12 residues from the cysteine to the phenylalanine. Of the read, only the CDR3 DNA is kept; its 36 bases are in frame from base 1. V and J lose 2 bases and 7 bases, and a span of 8 bases separates them. The germline V gene (reference sequence) supplies CDR1 SEHNR and CDR2 FQNEAQ. Collaborating institutions collected whole blood in K2EDTA tubes following their own protocols. For TCRbeta analysis, collaborators shipped samples in one of three forms: frozen whole blood, isolated PBMCs, or DNA extracted from either of those sample types. The immunoSEQ Assay, a bias-controlled multiplex PCR, was used to amplify TCRbeta CDR3 regions from genomic DNA. The source study handled its data this way. The number of nucleated cells in each sample was estimated by amplification of reference gene primers within the assay. Sequence reads were collapsed and filtered to measure the absolute abundance of every unique TCRbeta CDR3 rearrangement. Productive Simpson clonality was computed per sample as the square root of Simpson's diversity index over productive rearrangements. TCRdb obtained this table from immuneACCESS and retained in-frame rearrangements with V and J assigned. These tables miss some clones; where compared with another copy, unresolved V genes account for less than half of the shortfall, and the remainder is unexplained. The DNA gave D and trimming, while V, J and clone size come from that table. This sample holds 350,000 or so clones; 90% were observed only once. The ten largest clones represent around 7% of the sample.

This record comes from a study of blood T cell repertoires in COVID-19 (dated by TCRdb to about 2020). Notes on the research overall: Samples from collaborators originated in the United States, Italy and Spain and spanned both the acute and convalescent phases of COVID-19. Subjects who had been exposed to COVID-19, were actively infected with it, or had recovered from it provided the deeply sampled blood TCRbeta repertoires that made up the dataset. The prospective study material was composed of cDNA or gDNA derived from T cells, B-cell-depleted T cells, or PBMCs. The repertoires were released in a freely available public database meant as a resource for research on the immune response to SARS-CoV-2. The samples were drawn from two sources: the first 160 participants of the ongoing ImmuneRACE study, and over 950 subjects contributed by 6 global collaborators. A de-identified subject ID, COVID-19 status, age in years and sex were almost always included in the sample metadata. Where available, HLA class I and class II types were obtained from metadata supplied by the sample provider rather than from assay-based typing.

Broader findings and caveats from the paper: Clinical and demographic metadata were provided uncurated, with the amount varying by source and participant.

The sequenced sample was peripheral blood. The TCR was taken from a man aged 18 to 30 with active or convalescent COVID-19. The chain is assembled from TRBV7-9 and TRBJ1-1; the D gene remains uncertain. The DNA reads as follows: TGTGCCAGCAGCTTATCGGGGTATGAAGCTTTCTTT. Its protein product is CASSLSGYEAFF.